Presented here are 25 T cell receptor beta chains from one specimen sequenced in a study of OX40 agonist ivuxolimab in advanced cancers. Generated by immunoSEQ multiplex PCR, the TCRdb table keeps only in-frame clones and is missing some. The sample shows tens of thousands of clones, about 81% of them seen only once. The starting material was CD4+ or CD8+ T cells sorted from blood, obtained in a trial of the OX40 agonist ivuxolimab. The receptors here all came from an adult with an advanced solid tumor such as melanoma, head and neck, liver or kidney cancer.

This sequence joins TRBV19 and TRBJ2-6; no reliable D call. The germline V gene encodes CDR1 LNHDA and CDR2 SQIVND (reference sequence). CDR3 size: 11 residues. Between the trimmed V and J ends, which lost 11 bases and 4 bases, there was a span of 6 bases. The CDR3 here is CASGGANVLTF. The CDR3 nucleotides are TGTGCCTCAGGCGGGGCCAACGTCCTGACTTTC.

The chain links TRBV5-5 to TRBJ2-6; perhaps TRBD1 as D (5 bases). Germline assignment: CDR1 SGHKS and CDR2 YYEKEE (reference sequence). Between the trimmed V and J ends, which lost 0 bases and 0 bases, there was a span of 10 bases. This CDR3 contains 17 residues. The CDR3 nucleotides are TGTGCCAGCAGCTTGGGACAGAGTAGCTCTGGGGCCAACGTCCTGACTTTC. This encodes CASSLGQSSSGANVLTF.

This chain joins TRBV14 and TRBJ2-1; 14 nucleotides match TRBD2. The CDR3 totals 17 residues. With 4 bases clipped from V and 7 bases from J, the junction kept 9 bases outside the gene matches. CDR1 and CDR2 (germline): SGHDN, FVKESK. CDR3 DNA: TGTGCCAGCAGCCCGAGACTAGCGGGGGGGCCCAGGAATGAGCAGTTCTTC. Amino acid sequence: CASSPRLAGGPRNEQFF.

CDR3 sequence (DNA): TGTGCCAGCAGCCCCAGGGGGGCGGCTGAAGCTTTCTTT. It encodes CASSPRGAAEAFF. This chain connects TRBV12-1 to TRBJ1-1; the D segment call TRBD1 is taken from the table without a DNA check. TRBV12-1 is a documented pseudogene. CDR3 length: 13 amino acids.

The chain joins TRBV6-1 to TRBJ2-7, with a weak D call TRBD2 (5 bases). V was clipped by 4 bases and J by 0 bases, with 13 bases between them. The CDR3 covers 15 residues. Per germline, CDR1 MNHNS and CDR2 SASEGT. The CDR3 coding sequence is TGTGCCAGCAGTGTAGAACTAGTACCCTCCTACGAGCAGTACTTC. Amino acid sequence: CASSVELVPSYEQYF.

V and J are TRBV10-3 and TRBJ1-1, with D hard to call. CDR1 ENHRY and CDR2 SYGVKD come from the germline V gene. V dropped 3 bases and J dropped 5 bases, with 10 bases sitting between them. The CDR3 has 13 amino acids. CDR3 sequence (DNA): TGTGCCATCAGTGACGGCTTCGGGACTGAAGCTTTCTTT. Translation: CAISDGFGTEAFF.

This clone has a handful of counts. The chain recombines TRBV5-1 with TRBJ1-6; no firm D call. V lost 1 base to trimming and J lost 6 bases, with 11 bases between them. Per germline, CDR1 SGHRS and CDR2 YFSETQ. The CDR3 spans 15 residues. This CDR3 is CASSLSGIGNSPLHF. The CDR3 region has the DNA TGCGCCAGCAGCTTGTCGGGGATCGGTAATTCACCCCTCCACTTT.

This chain uses TRBV19 with TRBJ2-5, with a tentative D call TRBD1 (5 bases). The germline V gene has CDR1 LNHDA and CDR2 SQIVND (reference sequence). Trimming took off 1 base at V and 5 bases at J, with 14 bases between the two ends. The CDR3 is 15 residues long. CDR3 in DNA: TGTGCCAGTAGTATAGGAGCTTTGCAGGGCGAGACCCAGTACTTC. It yields the protein CASSIGALQGETQYF.

This clone was found once. The chain joins TRBV5-1 to TRBJ2-2; tentatively, D is TRBD1 (6 bases). The germline V gene encodes CDR1 SGHRS and CDR2 YFSETQ. The CDR3 has 17 amino acids. CDR3 sequence: CDRFPGHPSDGTGELFF. DNA of the CDR3: TGCGACCGATTCCCGGGACATCCCTCCGATGGCACCGGGGAGCTGTTTTTT.

This chain connects TRBV11-2 to TRBJ1-2, with D perhaps matching TRBD1 (5 bases). CDR3 length: 15 amino acids. The germline gives CDR1 SGHAT, CDR2 FQNNGV. Between the trimmed V and J ends, which lost 1 base and 0 bases, there was a span of 9 bases. The CDR3, as DNA: TGTGCCAGCAGCTTAGGGGGCAGAGCTAACTATGGCTACACCTTC. It translates to CASSLGGRANYGYTF.

This clone was detected a few times. V usage is TRBV6-1 and J usage is TRBJ2-5; maybe TRBD1 (6 bases). The CDR3 covers 13 residues. Looked up from germline, CDR1 is MNHNS and CDR2 is SASEGT. V was clipped by 6 bases and J by 3 bases, with 11 bases between them. CDR3 in amino acids: CASRRTAEETQYF. The CDR3 bases are TGTGCCAGCAGAAGGACAGCCGAAGAGACCCAGTACTTC.

The chain uses TRBV14 and TRBJ2-5; a weak D match, TRBD1 (6 bases). Germline V gene sequence: CDR1 SGHDN, CDR2 FVKESK. Trimming took 4 bases from V and 5 from J, leaving 20 bases between them. The CDR3 is 16 amino acids. The CDR3 sequence is CASSPELGGVWETQYF. The CDR3 DNA follows: TGTGCCAGCAGCCCTGAATTAGGGGGAGTGTGGGAGACCCAGTACTTC.

V and J are TRBV27 and TRBJ1-6; TRBD1 might be the D (5 bases). The CDR3 is made up of 17 amino acids. Per germline, CDR1 MNHEY and CDR2 SMNVEV (reference sequence). V was clipped by 5 bases and J by 5 bases, with 19 bases between them. The CDR3 DNA follows: TGTGCCAGCAGTCATCTCGCGGGCCAGGGACATAATTCACCCCTCCACTTT. It translates to CASSHLAGQGHNSPLHF.

This clone was counted between two and nine times. This sequence joins TRBV6-6 and TRBJ1-1; maybe TRBD1 (5 bases). CDR3 length equals 14 residues. Germline V gene data show CDR1 as MNHNY and CDR2 as SVGAGI (reference sequence). The V end lost 6 bases, the J end lost 5 bases, and 16 bases lay between the germline ends. As DNA, the CDR3 is TGTGCCAGCAGCCCGATACTTGGGGGGACTGAAGCTTTCTTT. Translation: CASSPILGGTEAFF.

This clone was seen a single time. The CDR3 loop is CASSSPLVETALFQETQYF. The CDR3 DNA sequence: TGTGCCAGCAGCTCGCCACTGGTAGAGACCGCCCTCTTTCAAGAGACCCAGTACTTC. The chain recombines TRBV11-3 with TRBJ2-5; D unclear. Trimming shortened V by 4 bases and J by 2 bases, and 26 bases separated the two germline ends. The CDR3 is 19 residues long. Germline V gives CDR1 SGHNT, CDR2 YENEEA.

This chain joins TRBV5-1 and TRBJ2-1; 7 bases align to TRBD1. In germline, CDR1 is SGHRS, CDR2 YFSETQ. V dropped 0 bases and J dropped 2; count of bases not matched to a gene: 5. The CDR3 is 16 amino acids. The CDR3 here is CASSLVVTGPYNEQFF. The CDR3 DNA sequence: TGCGCCAGCAGCTTGGTCGTGACAGGGCCCTACAATGAGCAGTTCTTC.

The chain links TRBV5-6 to TRBJ1-2; no definite D call. Germline V gene data show CDR1 as SGHDT and CDR2 as YYEEEE. The CDR3 is 14 amino acids. Trimming removed 6 bases at V and 0 bases at J, with 12 bases between. The CDR3 DNA is TGTGCCAGCAACCGACGGACTTCTAACTATGGCTACACCTTC. It specifies CASNRRTSNYGYTF.

This chain links TRBV20-1 with TRBJ2-1; D not resolved. This CDR3 is built from 11 residues. V was trimmed by 5 bases and J by 8 bases, leaving 10 bases between them. Germline CDR1 is DFQATT and CDR2 is SNEGSKA (reference sequence). In nucleotides, the CDR3 is TGCAGTGCTTATCATCGCTATGAGCAGTTCTTC. Amino acid sequence: CSAYHRYEQFF.

The V gene is TRBV7-8, the J gene TRBJ1-2; 9 bases match TRBD1. J lost 0 bases, V lost 4 bases, and 3 bases had no gene match. CDR3 length: 15 residues. Germline V lookup: CDR1 SGHVS, CDR2 FQNEAQ. Here the CDR3 reads CASSSQGAPNYGYTF. The CDR3, as DNA: TGTGCCAGCAGCTCACAGGGGGCCCCTAACTATGGCTACACCTTC.

As DNA, the CDR3 is TGTGCCAGTAGTCCCAGTTTGGGGCGGGGGACCTACGAGCAGTACTTC. Translated: CASSPSLGRGTYEQYF. The rearrangement joins TRBV19 to TRBJ2-7; 7 nucleotides line up with TRBD2. CDR3 length: 16 residues. V lost 5 bases to trimming and J lost 2 bases; unmatched junction nucleotides: 12. Germline-derived CDR1 and CDR2 are LNHDA and SQIVND (reference sequence).

The J gene is TRBJ2-7, the V gene TRBV6-5; D unclear. The CDR3 runs to 15 residues. V lost 0 bases to trimming and J lost 2 bases, with 11 bases between them. Looked up from germline, CDR1 is MNHEY and CDR2 is SVGAGI. The CDR3 here is CASSYSILPAYEQYF. CDR3 DNA sequence: TGTGCCAGCAGTTACTCGATCCTGCCAGCCTACGAGCAGTACTTC.

The chain employs TRBV6-5 and TRBJ1-1; D is undetermined. The V gene's germline CDR1 is MNHEY and CDR2 SVGAGI. V was shortened by 5 bases and J by 8 bases, with 12 bases between the two germline ends. This CDR3 spans 12 amino acids. The CDR3, as DNA: TGTGCCAGCAGTCCATACACCGAAGAAGCTTTCTTT. The encoded protein is CASSPYTEEAFF.

V is TRBV9 and J is TRBJ2-1; D gene ambiguous. The CDR3 is made up of 14 amino acids. From germline, CDR1 is SGDLS and CDR2 YYNGEE. The V and J ends lost 0 bases and 1 base respectively, with 5 bases between them. For the CDR3, the DNA is TGTGCCAGCAGCGTAGCAGGTTCCTACAATGAGCAGTTCTTC. Translation gives CASSVAGSYNEQFF.

The chain employs TRBV29-1 and TRBJ2-1; D is unclear. Germline CDR1 SQVTM, CDR2 ANQGSEA. The CDR3 loop spans 13 amino acids. Trimming removed 4 bases from V and 3 bases from J, with 10 bases in between. This CDR3 reads CSVASSSYNEQFF. In nucleotides, the CDR3 is TGCAGCGTTGCCAGCTCGAGCTACAATGAGCAGTTCTTC.

In this sample, this clone turned up once. This chain joins TRBV5-4 and TRBJ2-3, with 8 bases lining up with TRBD2. V lost 4 bases, J lost 3 bases, and 4 bases stayed unmatched. CDR3 length: 14 residues. Germline-derived CDR1 and CDR2 are SGHNT and YYREEE (reference sequence). CDR3: CASSRGGTTDTQYF. The CDR3, as DNA: TGTGCCAGCAGCCGGGGGGGGACGACAGATACGCAGTATTTT.